The clone carrying this T cell receptor beta chain occurred many times. The antigen remains undetermined. The data stem from a study of T cells in Graves' hyperthyroidism and ophthalmopathy. Points from the study as a whole: A model built on 13 V-J features separated ophthalmopathy from stable hyperthyroidism.

The CDR3 runs 16 residues. Trimming at V came to 0 bases and at J to 2 bases, leaving 1 base not matched to a gene. Per germline, CDR1 SGHRS and CDR2 YFSETQ. Template material for amplifying TCR beta CDR3 regions consisted of RNA transcripts. With the HTBI primer set, the TCR CDR3 went through a first round of RT-PCR. TCRdb recomputed calls from the multiplex PCR reads with MiXCR, one row per CDR3 protein. Seen here are more than 300,000 distinct CDR3 sequences, about 15% observed once, and the top ten hold more than 9.5%. A lack of ophthalmopathy progression within 18 months defined stable Graves' hyperthyroidism. The study enrolled patients aged 18 to 65 with newly diagnosed hyperthyroidism of under 2 months' duration.

The chain joins TRBV5-1 to TRBJ1-5; 11 nucleotides match TRBD1. Sequencing was done on a sample of blood. The sequence was collected from a woman between 55 and 75 years old with Graves' hyperthyroidism. CDR3 sequence: CASSLGTGGGNQPQHF. The DNA for the CDR3 is TGCGCCAGCAGCTTGGGGACAGGGGGCGGCAATCAGCCCCAGCATTTT. Filled out from reference TRBV5-1 and TRBJ1-5, the complete variable domain reads KAGVTQTPRYLIKTRGQQVTLSCSPISGHRSVSWYQQTPGQGLQFLFEYFSETQRNKGNFPGRFSGRQFSNSRSEMNVSTLELGDSALYLCASSLGTGGGNQPQHFGDGTRLSIL.